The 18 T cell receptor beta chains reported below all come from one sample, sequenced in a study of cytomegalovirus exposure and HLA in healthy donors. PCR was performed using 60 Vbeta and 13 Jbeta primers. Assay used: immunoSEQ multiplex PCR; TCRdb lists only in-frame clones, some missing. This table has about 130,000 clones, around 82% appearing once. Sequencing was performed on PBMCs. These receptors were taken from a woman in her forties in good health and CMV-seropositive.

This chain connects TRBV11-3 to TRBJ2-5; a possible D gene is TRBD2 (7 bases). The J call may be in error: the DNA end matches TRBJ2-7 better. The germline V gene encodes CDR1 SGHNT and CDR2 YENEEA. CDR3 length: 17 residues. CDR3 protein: CASSLESTNREGYEQYF. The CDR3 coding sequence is TGTGCCAGCAGCTTAGAATCGACCAACAGGGAGGGCTACGAGCAGTACTTC.

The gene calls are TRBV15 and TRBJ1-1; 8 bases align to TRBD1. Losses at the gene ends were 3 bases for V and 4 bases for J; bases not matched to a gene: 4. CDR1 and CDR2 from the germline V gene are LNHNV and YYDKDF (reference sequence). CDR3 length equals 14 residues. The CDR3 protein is CATSRSRGLTEAFF. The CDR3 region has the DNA TGTGCCACCAGCAGGAGCAGGGGGCTCACTGAAGCTTTCTTT.

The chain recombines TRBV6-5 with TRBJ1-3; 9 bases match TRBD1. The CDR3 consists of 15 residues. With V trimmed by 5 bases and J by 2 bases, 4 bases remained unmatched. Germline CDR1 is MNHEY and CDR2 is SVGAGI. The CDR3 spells CASSPTGGAGNTIYF. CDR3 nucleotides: TGTGCCAGCAGTCCCACAGGGGGCGCTGGAAACACCATATATTTT.

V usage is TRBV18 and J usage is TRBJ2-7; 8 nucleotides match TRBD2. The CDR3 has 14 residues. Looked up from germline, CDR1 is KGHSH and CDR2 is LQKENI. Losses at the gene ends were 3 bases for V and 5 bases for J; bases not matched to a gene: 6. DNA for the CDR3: TGTGCCAGCTCACCGACGGGAGGGGTCCACGAGCAGTACTTC. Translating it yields CASSPTGGVHEQYF. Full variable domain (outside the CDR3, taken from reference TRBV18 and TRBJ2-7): NAGVMQNPRHLVRRRGQEARLRCSPMKGHSHVYWYRQLPEEGLKFMVYLQKENIIDESGMPKERFSAEFPKEGPSILRIQQVVRGDSAAYFCASSPTGGVHEQYFGPGTRLTVT.

The CDR3 DNA reads as TGTGCCAGTAGTATAGGAGCGGCACTAGCCAAAAACATTCAGTACTTC. The encoded protein is CASSIGAALAKNIQYF. The chain uses TRBV19 and TRBJ2-4, with a tentative D call TRBD2 (5 bases). The CDR3 is 16 residues long. Trimming removed 1 base at V and 0 bases at J, with 10 bases between. CDR1 is LNHDA and CDR2 is SQIVND in the germline V gene (reference sequence). The full variable domain, completed using reference TRBV19 and TRBJ2-4, is DGGITQSPKYLFRKEGQNVTLSCEQNLNHDAMYWYRQDPGQGLRLIYYSQIVNDFQKGDIAEGYSVSREKKESFPLTVTSAQKNPTAFYLCASSIGAALAKNIQYFGAGTRLSVL.

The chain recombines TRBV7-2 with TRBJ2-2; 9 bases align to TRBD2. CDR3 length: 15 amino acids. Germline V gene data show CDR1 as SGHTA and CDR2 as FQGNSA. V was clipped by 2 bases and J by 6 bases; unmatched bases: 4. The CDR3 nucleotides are TGTGCCAGCAGCTTAATTGCGGGAGGGCCCGGGGAGCTGTTTTTT. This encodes CASSLIAGGPGELFF.

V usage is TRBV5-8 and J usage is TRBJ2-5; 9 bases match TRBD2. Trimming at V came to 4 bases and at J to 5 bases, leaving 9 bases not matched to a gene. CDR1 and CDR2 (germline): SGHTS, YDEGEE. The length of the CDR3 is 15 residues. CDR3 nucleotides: TGTGCCAGCAGCGACGGGGGGACTAGCAGGGAGACCCAGTACTTC. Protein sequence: CASSDGGTSRETQYF.

CDR3 protein: CASSYSWTGEDEQYF. The CDR3, as DNA: TGTGCCAGCAGTTACTCTTGGACAGGGGAGGACGAGCAGTACTTC. The V gene is TRBV6-6, the J gene TRBJ2-7; 9 bases are a match to TRBD1. The CDR3 extends over 15 amino acids. V shed 0 bases, J shed 5 bases, and the junction held 5 bases outside the gene matches. Germline lookup yields CDR1 MNHNY and CDR2 SVGAGI (reference sequence).

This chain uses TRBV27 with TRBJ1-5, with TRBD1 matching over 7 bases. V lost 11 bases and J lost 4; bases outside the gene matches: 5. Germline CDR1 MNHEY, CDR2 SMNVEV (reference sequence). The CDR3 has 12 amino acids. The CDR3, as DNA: TGTGCCGAGGGGGCCTCGAATCAGCCCCAGCATTTT. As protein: CAEGASNQPQHF.

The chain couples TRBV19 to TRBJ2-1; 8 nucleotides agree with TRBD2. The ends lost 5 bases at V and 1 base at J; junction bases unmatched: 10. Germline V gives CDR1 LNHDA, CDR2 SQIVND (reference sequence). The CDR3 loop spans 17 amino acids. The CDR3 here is CASSPRGGAFSYNEQFF. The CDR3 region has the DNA TGTGCCAGTAGTCCTCGGGGGGGGGCTTTTTCCTACAATGAGCAGTTCTTC.

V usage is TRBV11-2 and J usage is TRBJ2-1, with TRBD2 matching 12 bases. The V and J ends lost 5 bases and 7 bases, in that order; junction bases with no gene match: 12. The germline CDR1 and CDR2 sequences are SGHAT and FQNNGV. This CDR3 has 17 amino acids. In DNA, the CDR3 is TGTGCCAGCAGCAAAACTAGCGGGAGGATTTACAGTAATGAGCAGTTCTTC. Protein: CASSKTSGRIYSNEQFF.

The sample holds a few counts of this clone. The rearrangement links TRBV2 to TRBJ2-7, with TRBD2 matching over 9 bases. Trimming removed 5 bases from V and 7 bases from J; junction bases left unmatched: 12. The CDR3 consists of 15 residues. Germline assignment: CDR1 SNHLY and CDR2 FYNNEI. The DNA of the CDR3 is TGTGCCAGCAGTCGTTGGGCGGGAGGGCCTGGAGAGCAGTACTTC. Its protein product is CASSRWAGGPGEQYF.

The CDR3 nucleotides are TGTGCCAGTAGTACTGGGGGACACCTCTCCTACGAGCAGTACTTC. Residues: CASSTGGHLSYEQYF. V usage is TRBV19 and J usage is TRBJ2-7; D possibly corresponds to TRBD1 (6 bases). The CDR3 length is 15 residues. Trimming removed 4 bases from V and 0 bases from J, with 13 bases in between. Germline values: CDR1 LNHDA, CDR2 SQIVND (reference sequence).

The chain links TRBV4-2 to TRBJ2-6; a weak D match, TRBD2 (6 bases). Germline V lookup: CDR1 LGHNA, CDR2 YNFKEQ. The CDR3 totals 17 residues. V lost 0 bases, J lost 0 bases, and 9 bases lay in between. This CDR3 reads CASSQDPGGSGANVLTF. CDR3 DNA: TGTGCCAGCAGCCAAGACCCCGGGGGCTCTGGGGCCAACGTCCTGACTTTC.

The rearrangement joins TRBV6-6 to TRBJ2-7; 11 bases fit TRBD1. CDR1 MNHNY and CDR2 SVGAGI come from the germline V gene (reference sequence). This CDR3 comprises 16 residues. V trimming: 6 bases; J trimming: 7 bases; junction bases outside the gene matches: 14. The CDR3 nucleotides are TGTGCCAGCAGGCCCCCGGGACAGGGGGTCGTGGGAGAGCAGTACTTC. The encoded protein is CASRPPGQGVVGEQYF.

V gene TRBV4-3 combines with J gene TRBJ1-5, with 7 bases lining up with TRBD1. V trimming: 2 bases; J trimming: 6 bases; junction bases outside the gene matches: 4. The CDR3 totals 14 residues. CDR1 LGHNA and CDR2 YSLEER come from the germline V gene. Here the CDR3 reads CASSQWTGSQPQHF. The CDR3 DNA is TGCGCCAGCAGCCAATGGACAGGTAGTCAGCCCCAGCATTTT.

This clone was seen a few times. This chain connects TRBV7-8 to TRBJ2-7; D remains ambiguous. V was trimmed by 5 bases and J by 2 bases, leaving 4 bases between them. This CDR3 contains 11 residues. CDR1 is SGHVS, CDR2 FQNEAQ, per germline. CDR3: CASSITYEQYF. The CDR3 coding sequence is TGTGCCAGCAGCATAACCTACGAGCAGTACTTC.

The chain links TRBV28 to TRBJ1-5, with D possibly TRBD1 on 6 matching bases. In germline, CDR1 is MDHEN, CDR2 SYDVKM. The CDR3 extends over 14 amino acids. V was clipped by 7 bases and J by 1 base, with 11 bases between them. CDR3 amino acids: CASITGGSNQPQHF. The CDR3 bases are TGTGCCAGCATCACTGGGGGCAGCAATCAGCCCCAGCATTTT.